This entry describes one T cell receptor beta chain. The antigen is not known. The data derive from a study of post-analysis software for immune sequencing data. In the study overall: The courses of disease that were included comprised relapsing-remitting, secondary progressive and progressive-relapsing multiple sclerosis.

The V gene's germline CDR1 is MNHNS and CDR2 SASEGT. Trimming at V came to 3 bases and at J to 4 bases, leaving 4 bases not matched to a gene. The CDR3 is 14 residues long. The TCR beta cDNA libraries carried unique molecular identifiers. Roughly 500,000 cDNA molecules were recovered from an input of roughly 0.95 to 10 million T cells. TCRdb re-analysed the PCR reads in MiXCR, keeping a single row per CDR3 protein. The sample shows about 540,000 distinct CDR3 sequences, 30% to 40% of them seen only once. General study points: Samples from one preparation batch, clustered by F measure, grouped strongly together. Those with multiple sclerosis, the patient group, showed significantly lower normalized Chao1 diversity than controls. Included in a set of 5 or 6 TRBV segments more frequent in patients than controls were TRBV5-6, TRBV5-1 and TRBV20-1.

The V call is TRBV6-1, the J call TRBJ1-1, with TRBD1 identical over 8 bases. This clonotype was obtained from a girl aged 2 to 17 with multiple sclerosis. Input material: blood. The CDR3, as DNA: TGTGCCAGCAGTGACAGGGGGCTTGTCACTGAAGCTTTCTTT. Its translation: CASSDRGLVTEAFF.